The 20 T cell receptor beta chains below were found in one sample sequenced in a study of T cells in tuberculosis (dated by TCRdb to 2016 to 2018). Receptor amplification or capture employed the immunoSEQ multiplex PCR assay. Sourced from immuneACCESS, this table was stored by TCRdb with only in-frame sequences that have V and J called. A share of the clones is absent; for the studies checked, an unresolved V gene accounts for under half, and the remainder has no known explanation. Within this sample are about 23,000 clones, with roughly 97% of them counted one time only. Roughly 6.2% of the sample belongs to the ten largest clones. Sequenced: PBMCs. All receptors derive from a donor aged 10-29 years with latent tuberculosis or without tuberculosis infection.

The count of this clone is one. The rearrangement joins TRBV29-1 to TRBJ2-3; D remains ambiguous. With 4 bases removed from V and 5 bases from J, the gap between germline ends came to 4 bases. CDR3 length: 10 residues. CDR1 SQVTM and CDR2 ANQGSEA come from the germline V gene. As DNA, the CDR3 is TGCAGCGTTGGGCAAGATACGCAGTATTTT. It codes for CSVGQDTQYF.

DNA for the CDR3: TGCGCCAGCACCTCTCGGGGGAACACTGAAGCTTTCTTT. Protein product: CASTSRGNTEAFF. The chain recombines TRBV5-1 with TRBJ1-1; D uncertain. The CDR3 has 13 amino acids. Per germline, CDR1 SGHRS and CDR2 YFSETQ. V lost 6 bases to trimming and J lost 1 base, with 10 bases between them.

J is TRBJ1-1 and V is TRBV29-1; D gene ambiguous. V lost 0 bases to trimming and J lost 10 bases, with 18 bases between them. Germline CDR1 and CDR2: SQVTM and ANQGSEA. CDR3 length: 14 residues. The CDR3: CSVEDVEQPDGAFF. The CDR3 bases are TGCAGCGTTGAAGATGTCGAGCAACCCGATGGAGCTTTCTTT.

The V and J genes are TRBV15 and TRBJ1-5; 11 bases match TRBD1. This CDR3 region has 24 residues. The junction had 23 bases not matched to a gene; V was cut back by 0 bases and J by 1 base. Germline CDR1 LNHNV, CDR2 YYDKDF (reference sequence). The CDR3 region is CATSREVVPIKVPGQGGSNQPQHF. DNA of the CDR3: TGTGCCACCAGCAGAGAGGTCGTCCCAATAAAGGTCCCGGGACAGGGGGGGAGCAATCAGCCCCAGCATTTT.

The chain uses TRBV7-9 and TRBJ2-3; TRBD2 is a possible D gene (5 bases). V lost 3 bases to trimming and J lost 2 bases, with 15 bases between them. Germline V gives CDR1 SEHNR, CDR2 FQNEAQ (reference sequence). The CDR3 spans 16 residues. This chain's CDR3 is CASSLSAAGPTDTQYF. Written as DNA, the CDR3 is TGTGCCAGCAGCTTGTCAGCGGCAGGACCCACAGATACGCAGTATTTT.

V gene TRBV27 combines with J gene TRBJ2-7; TRBD2 matches at 13 bases. Germline-derived CDR1 and CDR2 are MNHEY and SMNVEV (reference sequence). The length of the CDR3 is 14 residues. The junction had 2 bases not matched to a gene; V was cut back by 4 bases and J by 5 bases. CDR3 region: CASSWTSGSHEQYF. For the CDR3, the DNA is TGTGCCAGCAGTTGGACTAGCGGGAGCCACGAGCAGTACTTC.

The chain couples TRBV6-1 to TRBJ1-4; D not certain. This CDR3 is 15 amino acids long. Per the germline V gene, CDR1 is MNHNS and CDR2 is SASEGT. V lost 3 bases, J lost 4 bases, and 12 bases lay in between. The CDR3 spells CASSDLPGRNEKLFF. The DNA for the CDR3 is TGTGCCAGCAGTGATCTTCCAGGCCGTAATGAAAAACTGTTTTTT.

The CDR3 spells CASGLVAGEGETQYF. The CDR3 DNA follows: TGTGCTAGTGGTTTGGTAGCGGGAGAGGGGGAGACCCAGTACTTC. The rearrangement joins TRBV12-5 to TRBJ2-5; 8 bases fit TRBD2. The germline CDR1 and CDR2 sequences are LGHNT and FRNRAP. V lost 0 bases and J lost 5; bases outside the gene matches: 5. There are 15 residues in the CDR3.

CDR3 sequence reads: CATRGEAGNTIYF. CDR3 bases: TGTGCCACACGGGGGGAAGCCGGAAACACCATATATTTT. The V call is TRBV6-1, the J call TRBJ1-3, with D possibly matching TRBD1 (5 bases). Germline V gene lookup returns CDR1 MNHNS and CDR2 SASEGT. This CDR3 region has 13 residues. V lost 10 bases and J lost 4, with 14 bases in between.

The V call is TRBV5-1, the J call TRBJ2-2; 10 bases are shared with TRBD1. Germline trimming cut 3 bases from V and 5 bases from J; bases unmatched to any gene: 4. The germline gives CDR1 SGHRS, CDR2 YFSETQ. This CDR3 has 15 residues. The CDR3: CASSWGTGETGELFF. The CDR3 nucleotides are TGCGCCAGCAGCTGGGGGACAGGGGAAACCGGGGAGCTGTTTTTT.

The chain has TRBV7-6 and TRBJ1-1, with 7 bases matching TRBD1. Germline CDR1 reads SGHVS; CDR2 reads FNYEAQ. Trimming removed 5 bases from V and 0 bases from J; junction bases left unmatched: 15. This CDR3 spans 18 amino acids. The CDR3 reads CASSPVRQGVRVNTEAFF. DNA of the CDR3: TGTGCCAGCAGCCCGGTCCGACAGGGCGTCAGGGTGAACACTGAAGCTTTCTTT.

V is TRBV11-3 and J is TRBJ2-5; possible D gene TRBD2, 6 bases. V lost 1 base and J lost 5, with 11 bases in between. The CDR3 is 14 residues long. In germline, CDR1 is SGHNT, CDR2 YENEEA. CDR3 DNA: TGTGCCAGCAGCTTAGGCGGGATTTCGGAGACCCAGTACTTC. This gives the protein CASSLGGISETQYF. The complete variable domain, with remaining parts taken from reference TRBV11-3 and TRBJ2-5, reads EAGVVQSPRYKIIEKKQPVAFWCNPISGHNTLYWYLQNLGQGPELLIRYENEEAVDDSQLPKDRFSAERLKGVDSTLKIQPAELGDSAVYLCASSLGGISETQYFGPGTRLLVL.

This clone was detected once. The chain recombines TRBV27 with TRBJ1-2, with 8 nucleotides matching TRBD1. V dropped 5 bases and J dropped 6; count of bases not matched to a gene: 5. Germline V gene sequence: CDR1 MNHEY, CDR2 SMNVEV (reference sequence). This CDR3 comprises 13 residues. The DNA for the CDR3 is TGTGCCAGCAGTAGGACAGGGCGGGATGGCTACACCTTC. Encoded protein: CASSRTGRDGYTF.

The rearrangement joins TRBV7-2 to TRBJ1-1, with D uncertain. CDR3 size: 13 residues. The V end was cut by 5 bases, the J end by 6 bases, with 13 bases between. Germline loops: CDR1 SGHTA, CDR2 FQGNSA. Written as DNA, the CDR3 is TGTGCCAGCAGCCTCCACATGAGCGCTGAAGCTTTCTTT. Protein product: CASSLHMSAEAFF.

The chain carries TRBV7-9 and TRBJ2-3, with 8 bases that match TRBD2. Germline-derived CDR1 and CDR2 are SEHNR and FQNEAQ (reference sequence). V lost 5 bases, J lost 0 bases, and 7 bases stayed unmatched. This CDR3 contains 16 residues. As DNA, the CDR3 is TGTGCCAGCAGCCCTGGCGGGGGGCCGAGCACAGATACGCAGTATTTT. Protein: CASSPGGGPSTDTQYF.

The chain carries TRBV4-1 and TRBJ2-7, with 9 bases lining up with TRBD1. The germline CDR1 and CDR2 sequences are MGHRA and YSYEKL. CDR3 length: 16 residues. The ends lost 0 bases at V and 4 bases at J; junction bases unmatched: 7. Here the CDR3 reads CASSQDPGTGIYEQYF. In DNA, the CDR3 is TGCGCCAGCAGCCAAGACCCCGGGACAGGGATTTACGAGCAGTACTTC.

The V and J genes are TRBV9 and TRBJ1-3, with D maybe TRBD1 (5 bases). Trimming took off 3 bases at V and 0 bases at J, with 16 bases between the two ends. Per the germline V gene, CDR1 is SGDLS and CDR2 is YYNGEE. The CDR3 totals 17 residues. The CDR3 is CASSGSRQSPSGNTIYF. The CDR3 coding sequence is TGTGCCAGCAGCGGATCCAGACAGAGCCCCTCTGGAAACACCATATATTTT.

CDR3 sequence reads: CASSEYSSAGKPGETQYF. The CDR3 nucleotides are TGTGCCAGCAGTGAATATTCCTCGGCAGGAAAACCTGGAGAGACCCAGTACTTC. This chain links TRBV25-1 with TRBJ2-5; no clear D gene. Germline CDR1 and CDR2: MGHDK and SYGVNS. V was pared by 0 bases and J by 4 bases, with 21 bases between. The CDR3 length is 18 residues.

This rearrangement joins TRBV19 to TRBJ1-5; no clear D. The CDR3 is 16 residues long. V dropped 5 bases and J dropped 5 bases, with 19 bases sitting between them. The V gene's germline CDR1 is LNHDA and CDR2 SQIVND (reference sequence). CDR3 amino acids: CASSQNLPGFDQPQHF. The DNA of the CDR3 is TGTGCCAGTAGTCAGAATTTACCGGGGTTCGATCAGCCCCAGCATTTT.

The V gene is TRBV19, the J gene TRBJ1-2, with D tentatively TRBD1 (6 bases). CDR1 is LNHDA and CDR2 is SQIVND in the germline V gene (reference sequence). This CDR3 is built from 13 residues. V was pared by 2 bases and J by 8 bases, with 12 bases between. CDR3 sequence (DNA): TGTGCCAGTAGTATAACGGGACAAGACGGCTACACCTTC. Protein sequence: CASSITGQDGYTF. The full variable domain, with the rest looked up from reference TRBV19 and TRBJ1-2, is DGGITQSPKYLFRKEGQNVTLSCEQNLNHDAMYWYRQDPGQGLRLIYYSQIVNDFQKGDIAEGYSVSREKKESFPLTVTSAQKNPTAFYLCASSITGQDGYTFGSGTRLTVV.